One and the same sample provided the 11 T cell receptor beta chains below, sequenced in a study of chemoradiotherapy in HPV16-positive cancers. The repertoire was sequenced with immunoSEQ multiplex PCR; TCRdb's copy has only in-frame clones and lacks some. The sample holds 10,000 to 14,000 clones, approximately 89% seen once. Source: blood, taken from a patient who underwent chemoradiotherapy. These receptor sequences come from a human donor with HPV-associated anogenital cancer.

This sequence joins TRBV7-3 and TRBJ2-6; either TRBD1 or TRBD2 may fit D (5 bases each). Trimming took off 4 bases at V and 2 bases at J, with 9 bases between the two ends. Germline V gene lookup returns CDR1 SGHTA and CDR2 FQGTGA. The CDR3 runs to 15 residues. This CDR3 is CASSSRGAGANVLTF. In DNA, the CDR3 is TGTGCCAGCAGCTCCCGAGGGGCTGGGGCCAACGTCCTGACTTTC.

This chain connects TRBV6-6 to TRBJ1-2, with 8 bases that match TRBD1. CDR3 size: 15 residues. Germline CDR1 reads MNHNY; CDR2 reads SVGAGI (reference sequence). V lost 2 bases, J lost 2 bases, and 4 bases stayed unmatched. The CDR3 DNA follows: TGTGCCAGCAGTTACGTTCGACAGGGGAACTATGGCTACACCTTC. The encoded protein is CASSYVRQGNYGYTF.

The chain has TRBV4-1 and TRBJ2-4, with D possibly matching TRBD2 (6 bases). The V end was cut by 4 bases, the J end by 0 bases, with 19 bases between. There are 18 residues in the CDR3. CDR1 and CDR2 (germline): MGHRA, YSYEKL. CDR3 sequence (DNA): TGCGCCAGCAGCCCTCCGGGTGGGCAGGGACTAGCCAAAAACATTCAGTACTTC. Translated: CASSPPGGQGLAKNIQYF.

The table lists this clone with a few counts. This chain joins TRBV7-2 and TRBJ2-3, with a weak D call TRBD2 (6 bases). The V gene lost 5 bases and the J gene lost 5 bases, with 8 bases spanning the gap. The CDR3 length is 12 residues. CDR1 and CDR2 from the germline V gene are SGHTA and FQGNSA. The CDR3 DNA reads TGTGCCAGCAGCCCCGGGGGAGATACGCAGTATTTT. Translated, it gives CASSPGGDTQYF.

The rearrangement joins TRBV11-2 to TRBJ2-3, with D unresolved. Between the trimmed V and J ends, which lost 0 bases and 4 bases, there was a span of 8 bases. This CDR3 region has 14 residues. CDR1 and CDR2 (germline): SGHAT, FQNNGV. The CDR3 bases are TGTGCCAGCAGCTTAGATCGTGGCCCAGATACGCAGTATTTT. Residues: CASSLDRGPDTQYF.

This rearrangement joins TRBV7-2 to TRBJ1-5; possibly TRBD1 for D (5 bases). Germline assignment: CDR1 SGHTA and CDR2 FQGNSA. Trimming took off 2 bases at V and 6 bases at J, with 14 bases between the two ends. The CDR3 runs 15 residues. The CDR3 region has the DNA TGTGCCAGCAGCTTAAGGAGGGACGGGGGTCAGCCCCAGCATTTT. This sequence encodes CASSLRRDGGQPQHF.

The chain employs TRBV7-8 and TRBJ1-1; D is undetermined. Trimming removed 1 base at V and 4 bases at J, with 7 bases between. From germline, CDR1 is SGHVS and CDR2 FQNEAQ. The CDR3 sequence is 13 residues long. The CDR3 reads CASSLGGSTEAFF. The DNA of the CDR3 is TGTGCCAGCAGCTTAGGGGGTAGCACTGAAGCTTTCTTT.

This chain links TRBV14 with TRBJ1-2; D not certain. Germline V CDR1 and CDR2: SGHDN, FVKESK. The CDR3 has 15 amino acids. V dropped 4 bases and J dropped 6 bases, with 18 bases sitting between them. The CDR3 DNA follows: TGTGCCAGCAGCCCTCGAGGGATTATCTCGCATGGCTACACCTTC. Translated: CASSPRGIISHGYTF.

The V call is TRBV9, the J call TRBJ2-7; D is perhaps TRBD1 or TRBD2 (5 bases each). The germline V and J ends were trimmed by 3 bases and 4 bases, with 14 bases remaining between them. Germline V gene data show CDR1 as SGDLS and CDR2 as YYNGEE. This CDR3 is 14 amino acids long. CDR3 residues: CASSADKGRYEQYF. The CDR3 nucleotides are TGTGCCAGCAGCGCTGACAAGGGACGGTACGAGCAGTACTTC.

V and J are TRBV29-1 and TRBJ2-2; tentatively, D is TRBD2 (6 bases). Germline V lookup: CDR1 SQVTM, CDR2 ANQGSEA. The CDR3 sequence is 13 residues long. V gave up 5 bases and J gave up 7 bases, with 14 bases separating them. The CDR3, as DNA: TGCAGCGTTCGGATCGGAGGGGACGGGGAGCTGTTTTTT. This encodes CSVRIGGDGELFF.

The V call is TRBV27, the J call TRBJ1-1, with 9 bases aligning to TRBD1. The CDR3 is made up of 17 amino acids. Germline V lookup: CDR1 MNHEY, CDR2 SMNVEV (reference sequence). V lost 0 bases to trimming and J lost 0 bases; unmatched junction nucleotides: 5. CDR3 nucleotides: TGTGCCAGCAGTTTATCGAGGACAGGGGCTTTGAACACTGAAGCTTTCTTT. Translation: CASSLSRTGALNTEAFF.